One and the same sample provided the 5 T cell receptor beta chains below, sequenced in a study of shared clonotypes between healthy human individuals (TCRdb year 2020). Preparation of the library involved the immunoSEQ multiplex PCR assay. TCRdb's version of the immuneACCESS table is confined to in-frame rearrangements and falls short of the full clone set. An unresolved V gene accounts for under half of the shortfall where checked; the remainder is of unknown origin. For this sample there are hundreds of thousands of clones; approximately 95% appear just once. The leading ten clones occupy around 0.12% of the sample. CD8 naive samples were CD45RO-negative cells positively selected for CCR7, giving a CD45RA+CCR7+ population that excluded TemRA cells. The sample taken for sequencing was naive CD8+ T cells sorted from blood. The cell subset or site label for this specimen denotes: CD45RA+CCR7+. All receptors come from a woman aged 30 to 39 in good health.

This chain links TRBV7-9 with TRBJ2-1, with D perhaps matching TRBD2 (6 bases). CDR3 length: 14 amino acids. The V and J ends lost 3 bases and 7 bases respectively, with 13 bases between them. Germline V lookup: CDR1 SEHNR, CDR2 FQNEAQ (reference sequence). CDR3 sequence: CASSLGGLTNEQFF. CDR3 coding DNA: TGTGCCAGCAGCTTGGGAGGCCTAACGAATGAGCAGTTCTTC.

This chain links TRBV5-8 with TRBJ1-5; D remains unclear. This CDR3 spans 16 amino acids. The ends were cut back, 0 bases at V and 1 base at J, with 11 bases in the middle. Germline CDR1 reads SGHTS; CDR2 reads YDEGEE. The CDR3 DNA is TGTGCCAGCAGCTTGGGCGCCCTGGGGAGCAATCAGCCCCAGCATTTT. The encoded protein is CASSLGALGSNQPQHF. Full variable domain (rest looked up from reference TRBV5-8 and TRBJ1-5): EAGVTQSPTHLIKTRGQQATLRCSPISGHTSVYWYQQALGLGLQFLLWYDEGEERNRGNFPPRFSGRQFPNYSSELNVNALELEDSALYLCASSLGALGSNQPQHFGDGTRLSIL.

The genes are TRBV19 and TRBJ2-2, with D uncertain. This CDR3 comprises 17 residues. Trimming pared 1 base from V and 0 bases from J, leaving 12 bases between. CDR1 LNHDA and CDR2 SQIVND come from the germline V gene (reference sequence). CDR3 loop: CASSIVMDIANTGELFF. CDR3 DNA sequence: TGTGCCAGTAGTATAGTCATGGATATCGCGAACACCGGGGAGCTGTTTTTT.

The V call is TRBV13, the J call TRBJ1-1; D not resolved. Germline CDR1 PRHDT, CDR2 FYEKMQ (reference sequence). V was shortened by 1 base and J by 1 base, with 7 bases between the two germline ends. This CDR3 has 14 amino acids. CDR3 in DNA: TGTGCCAGCAGCTTAGAACAGACGAACACTGAAGCTTTCTTT. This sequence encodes CASSLEQTNTEAFF.

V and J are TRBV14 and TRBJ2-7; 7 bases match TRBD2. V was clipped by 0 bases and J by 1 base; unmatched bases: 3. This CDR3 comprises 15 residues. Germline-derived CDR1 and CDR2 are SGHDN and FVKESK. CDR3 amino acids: CASSQDSGKSYEQYF. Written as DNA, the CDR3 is TGTGCCAGCAGCCAAGACAGCGGGAAGTCCTACGAGCAGTACTTC.